This entry lists 21 T cell receptor beta chains sequenced from one sample in a study of early T cells in non-severe SARS-CoV-2 infection. Via MiXCR, TCRdb re-called the 5' RACE reads, giving one row per CDR3 protein. Of some 57,000 distinct CDR3 sequences listed, approximately 9.7% are singletons. What was sequenced was whole blood. The source of these receptors is an adult who was a healthcare worker with PCR-confirmed SARS-CoV-2 infection or an uninfected control (not recorded which).

This clonotype appeared a few times. The gene calls are TRBV4-1 and TRBJ2-5; tentatively, D is TRBD2 (5 bases). Germline V gives CDR1 MGHRA, CDR2 YSYEKL. The CDR3 is 17 amino acids. Trimming pared 0 bases from V and 2 bases from J, leaving 16 bases between. This CDR3 reads CASSQEDLWLAQETQYF. The CDR3, as DNA: TGCGCCAGCAGCCAAGAAGACCTATGGCTAGCACAAGAGACCCAGTACTTC.

This clonotype occurred many times. This chain uses TRBV5-1 with TRBJ2-3, with 9 nucleotides matching TRBD1. The V gene end was trimmed by 4 bases and the J gene end by 5 bases; junction bases not matched to a gene: 5. The CDR3 runs to 14 residues. In germline, CDR1 is SGHRS, CDR2 YFSETQ. CDR3 protein: CASSRGQGGDTQYF. CDR3 bases: TGCGCCAGCAGCAGGGGACAGGGCGGAGATACGCAGTATTTT.

The chain combines TRBV12-3 or TRBV12-4 with TRBJ2-5; 9 positions agree with TRBD1. After removal of 6 bases from V and 1 base from J, the junction contained 3 bases not matched to a gene. CDR3 size: 14 residues. CDR3 region: CASRRGQGQETQYF. In DNA, the CDR3 is TGTGCCAGCAGACGGGGACAGGGCCAAGAGACCCAGTACTTC.

This clonotype was seen many times. This chain connects TRBV7-6 to TRBJ1-4; D unresolved. The ends were cut back, 5 bases at V and 10 bases at J, with 11 bases in the middle. Germline V gene sequence: CDR1 SGHVS, CDR2 FNYEAQ. The CDR3 has 12 residues. The CDR3 protein is CASSPPVGKLFF. DNA for the CDR3: TGTGCCAGCAGCCCCCCGGTCGGAAAACTGTTTTTT.

Worth noting for this clonotype: This sequence may be a read error, since a much larger clone differs from it by one base. This chain links TRBV7-9 with TRBJ2-3; D call uncertain. In germline, CDR1 is SEHNR, CDR2 FQNEAQ (reference sequence). The CDR3 length is 13 residues. The CDR3 here is CANSLERKDTQYF. CDR3 bases: TGTGCCAACAGCTTGGAACGGAAAGATACGCAGTATTTT.

J is TRBJ1-5 and V is TRBV12-3 or TRBV12-4; D gene ambiguous. The CDR3 runs to 12 residues. Trimming cost V 7 bases and J 0 bases, with 4 bases left between them. The CDR3 region has the DNA TGTGCCAGCAAGGGTAGCAATCAGCCCCAGCATTTT. It yields the protein CASKGSNQPQHF.

The chain uses TRBV19 and TRBJ1-5; tentative D call: TRBD1 (6 bases). This CDR3 has 15 amino acids. Germline V lookup: CDR1 LNHDA, CDR2 SQIVND (reference sequence). Trimming removed 6 bases at V and 1 base at J, with 13 bases between. The CDR3, as DNA: TGTGCCAGTAGGTTTGGGGACACCAGCAATCAGCCCCAGCATTTT. Translated, it gives CASRFGDTSNQPQHF.

This chain connects TRBV5-1 to TRBJ1-1; possible D gene TRBD1, 5 bases. The V end was cut by 0 bases, the J end by 0 bases, with 12 bases between. Germline V gene lookup returns CDR1 SGHRS and CDR2 YFSETQ. CDR3 length: 16 residues. The CDR3 DNA is TGCGCCAGCAGCTTGGACGCCCAGGGCCTGAACACTGAAGCTTTCTTT. Translation: CASSLDAQGLNTEAFF.

This clonotype has a handful of counts. This chain joins TRBV5-1 and TRBJ1-5; D unresolved. Germline V gives CDR1 SGHRS, CDR2 YFSETQ. This CDR3 is built from 15 residues. Trimming removed 0 bases from V and 5 bases from J, with 12 bases in between. CDR3 DNA: TGCGCCAGCAGCTTGGGTGCCGGGTTGGATCAGCCCCAGCATTTT. It encodes CASSLGAGLDQPQHF.

This chain uses TRBV30 with TRBJ2-1; TRBD1 aligns across 7 bases. CDR1 is GTSNPN and CDR2 is SVGIG in the germline V gene (reference sequence). V dropped 2 bases and J dropped 0; count of bases not matched to a gene: 4. The CDR3 consists of 15 residues. CDR3 in amino acids: CAWSSGQSSYNEQFF. In nucleotides, the CDR3 is TGTGCCTGGAGTTCGGGACAGAGCTCCTACAATGAGCAGTTCTTC.

The chain carries TRBV2 and TRBJ2-3; D is uncertain. V gave up 3 bases and J gave up 4 bases, with 8 bases separating them. This CDR3 has 13 residues. Looked up from germline, CDR1 is SNHLY and CDR2 is FYNNEI. The CDR3 sequence: CASSDQAPDTQYF. For the CDR3, the DNA is TGTGCCAGCAGTGATCAGGCCCCAGATACGCAGTATTTT. The variable domain in full, with the rest retrieved from reference TRBV2 and TRBJ2-3, is EPEVTQTPSHQVTQMGQEVILRCVPISNHLYFYWYRQILGQKVEFLVSFYNNEISEKSEIFDDQFSVERPDGSNFTLKIRSTKLEDSAMYFCASSDQAPDTQYFGPGTRLTVL.

This clonotype was recorded at least ten times. V and J are TRBV13 and TRBJ2-7; 7 positions agree with TRBD1. The germline V gene has CDR1 PRHDT and CDR2 FYEKMQ (reference sequence). V shed 0 bases and J 1 base; nucleotides not matched to a gene: 3. This CDR3 contains 15 residues. The CDR3 bases are TGTGCCAGCAGCTTAGGCCAGGGACAGTCCTACGAGCAGTACTTC. It codes for CASSLGQGQSYEQYF.

The DNA for the CDR3 is TGCAGCGGCAAGGGTATGGACGAGCAGTACTTC. As protein: CSGKGMDEQYF. The chain has TRBV29-1 and TRBJ2-7, with no clear D. Looked up from germline, CDR1 is SQVTM and CDR2 is ANQGSEA. This CDR3 has 11 amino acids. The germline V and J ends were trimmed by 7 bases and 5 bases, with 12 bases remaining between them.

The chain carries TRBV12-3 or TRBV12-4 and TRBJ2-4; TRBD2 might be the D (6 bases). This CDR3 has 12 amino acids. V was trimmed by 8 bases and J by 6 bases, leaving 11 bases between them. DNA of the CDR3: TGTGCCAGCGGTGGCGGGATAAACATTCAGTACTTC. Translated, it gives CASGGGINIQYF.

The CDR3, as DNA: TGCAGTGCTAGGGTTTCGGGACGCCAGTCTGGAAACACCATATATTTT. The encoded protein is CSARVSGRQSGNTIYF. The rearrangement links TRBV20-1 to TRBJ1-3; D might be TRBD1 (5 bases). The V gene's germline CDR1 is DFQATT and CDR2 SNEGSKA (reference sequence). The V gene lost 3 bases and the J gene lost 1 base, with 16 bases spanning the gap. This CDR3 comprises 16 residues.

This clonotype occurred many times. The rearrangement links TRBV7-8 to TRBJ1-5; no definite D call. This CDR3 is built from 15 residues. Deletions cut 1 base from V and 4 bases from J, with 11 bases between. Looked up from germline, CDR1 is SGHVS and CDR2 is FQNEAQ. CDR3 nucleotide sequence: TGTGCCAGCAGCTTAGATTGGGGTGGTAATCAGCCCCAGCATTTT. Translation: CASSLDWGGNQPQHF.

This clonotype has at least ten counts. The chain employs TRBV2 and TRBJ2-7; D is uncertain. Trimming stripped 6 bases from V and 3 bases from J, with 12 bases between. Germline values: CDR1 SNHLY, CDR2 FYNNEI. The CDR3 loop spans 13 amino acids. CDR3 DNA sequence: TGTGCCAGCAGGACGGGCCCCAGCTACGAGCAGTACTTC. Encoded protein: CASRTGPSYEQYF.

The chain couples TRBV5-1 to TRBJ2-5; D remains unclear. V was clipped by 2 bases and J by 5 bases, with 13 bases between them. The length of the CDR3 is 14 residues. Germline V CDR1 and CDR2: SGHRS, YFSETQ. This CDR3 is CASSFKLQTETQYF. DNA for the CDR3: TGCGCCAGCAGCTTTAAACTTCAGACGGAGACCCAGTACTTC.

The rearrangement uses TRBV5-1 and TRBJ2-3; 10 positions match TRBD2. CDR1 and CDR2 (germline): SGHRS, YFSETQ. Trimming took 4 bases from V and 1 from J; bases not matched to a gene: 0. This CDR3 is 14 amino acids long. The CDR3 sequence: CASSTSGGTDTQYF. The CDR3 coding sequence is TGCGCCAGCAGCACTAGCGGGGGCACAGATACGCAGTATTTT.

This chain connects TRBV7-6 to TRBJ2-5; 9 bases agree with TRBD1. Germline V gene lookup returns CDR1 SGHVS and CDR2 FNYEAQ. J lost 2 bases, V lost 3 bases, and 13 bases had no gene match. The CDR3 has 18 amino acids. DNA for the CDR3: TGTGCCAGCAGCTTTCCGATTAGGACAGGGGCCCAACAAGAGACCCAGTACTTC. It specifies CASSFPIRTGAQQETQYF.

Concerning this clonotype: Since a much larger clone is just one base distant, this may be a read error. The rearrangement joins TRBV14 to TRBJ2-3, with 9 nucleotides matching TRBD2. Germline V gene lookup returns CDR1 SGHDN and CDR2 FVKESK. CDR3 length: 17 amino acids. CDR3 region: CTSSQAMGTSHRDTQYF. The DNA of the CDR3 is TGTACCAGCAGCCAAGCCATGGGGACTAGCCATAGAGATACGCAGTATTTT.